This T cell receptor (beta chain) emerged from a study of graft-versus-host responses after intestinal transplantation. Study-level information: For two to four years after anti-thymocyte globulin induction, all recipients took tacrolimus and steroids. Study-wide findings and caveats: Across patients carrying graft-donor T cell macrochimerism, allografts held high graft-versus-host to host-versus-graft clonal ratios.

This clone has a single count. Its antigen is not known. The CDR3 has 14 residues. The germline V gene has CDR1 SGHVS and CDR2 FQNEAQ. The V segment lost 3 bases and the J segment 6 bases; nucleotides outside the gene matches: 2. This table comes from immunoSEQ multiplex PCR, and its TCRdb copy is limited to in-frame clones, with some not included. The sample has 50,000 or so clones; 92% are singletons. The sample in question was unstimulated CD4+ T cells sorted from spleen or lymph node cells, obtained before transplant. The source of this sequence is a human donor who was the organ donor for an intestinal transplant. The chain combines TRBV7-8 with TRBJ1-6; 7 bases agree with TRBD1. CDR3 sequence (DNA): TGTGCCAGCAGCTTGGGACAGCCTAATTCACCCCTCCACTTT. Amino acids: CASSLGQPNSPLHF.